These 7 T cell receptor beta chains share one sample of origin, sequenced in a study of a mutant IDH1 vaccine in newly diagnosed glioma. The time point here: week 35, safety follow-up. Alongside topical imiquimod, each dose of vaccine comprised 300 ug of mutant IDH1 20-mer peptide. Data came from immunoSEQ multiplex PCR; TCRdb stores just in-frame clones and leaves some out. The table includes some 60,000 clones, roughly nine tenths detected once. Antigen specificity for these receptors is unknown. The specimen was PBMCs, collected from a glioma patient whose treatment included an IDH1 peptide vaccine. The receptors shown here come from a middle-aged man with glioma.

V gene TRBV27 combines with J gene TRBJ2-3; D possibly corresponds to TRBD1 (7 bases). Germline V lookup: CDR1 MNHEY, CDR2 SMNVEV (reference sequence). The CDR3 consists of 13 residues. Trimming pared 5 bases from V and 6 bases from J, leaving 12 bases between. The CDR3 spells CASSRTGGDTQYF. The CDR3 nucleotides read TGTGCCAGCAGTCGGACAGGAGGGGATACGCAGTATTTT.

V gene TRBV19 combines with J gene TRBJ2-3; D is perhaps TRBD1 (6 bases). Germline-derived CDR1 and CDR2 are LNHDA and SQIVND (reference sequence). Trimming cost V 6 bases and J 2 bases, with 18 bases left between them. The CDR3 totals 16 residues. The CDR3 protein is CASSPHRAQYTDTQYF. The CDR3 DNA reads TGTGCCAGTAGCCCCCACAGGGCTCAATACACAGATACGCAGTATTTT.

The chain uses TRBV2 and TRBJ2-1; 14 bases are a match to TRBD2. CDR3 length equals 15 residues. V was clipped by 6 bases and J by 8 bases; unmatched bases: 6. Germline V CDR1 and CDR2: SNHLY, FYNNEI. CDR3 sequence reads: CASRFQGLAGDEQFF. For the CDR3, the DNA is TGTGCCAGCAGGTTCCAGGGACTAGCGGGAGATGAGCAGTTCTTC.

This clone is a singleton in its sample. The chain carries TRBV27 and TRBJ2-5; unclear D gene. Germline values: CDR1 MNHEY, CDR2 SMNVEV (reference sequence). V was shortened by 4 bases and J by 5 bases, with 8 bases between the two germline ends. The CDR3 consists of 12 residues. CDR3 in amino acids: CASSSPAETQYF. CDR3 in DNA: TGTGCCAGCAGTTCCCCCGCGGAGACCCAGTACTTC.

The CDR3: CAAGAGETQYF. In nucleotides, the CDR3 is TGTGCGGCGGGAGCGGGTGAGACCCAGTACTTC. The chain is built from TRBV6-6 and TRBJ2-5; TRBD2 aligns across 7 bases. In germline, CDR1 is MNHNY, CDR2 SVGAGI (reference sequence). The CDR3 loop spans 11 amino acids.

The V and J genes are TRBV21-1 and TRBJ2-7; the table's D call of TRBD2 was not tested on the DNA. TRBV21-1 is described as a pseudogene. The CDR3 runs to 16 residues. This CDR3 is CASSNASSGRVHEQYF. The CDR3 coding sequence is TGTGCCAGCAGCAATGCCTCTAGCGGGAGGGTCCACGAGCAGTACTTC.

V and J are TRBV7-8 and TRBJ2-2; TRBD2 aligns across 12 bases. Trimming cost V 5 bases and J 4 bases; bases outside gene matches: 11. The CDR3 runs 18 residues. Per the germline V gene, CDR1 is SGHVS and CDR2 is FQNEAQ. CDR3 amino acids: CASSGSLAGGSGTGELFF. CDR3 in DNA: TGTGCCAGCAGCGGATCACTAGCGGGAGGTTCGGGCACCGGGGAGCTGTTTTTT.